One sample yielded the 26 T cell receptor beta chains listed below, sequenced in a study of shared clonotypes between healthy human individuals. Some clones are missing from TCRdb's copy, which holds only in-frame ones; the method was immunoSEQ multiplex PCR. The sample lists around 2.5 million clones; roughly 93% were seen once. Sequencing was performed on naive CD4+ T cells from PBMCs. Subset: CD45RA+ positively selected. The origin of the receptors is a man aged 18 to 30 in good health. Some clones in this sample may be carry-over from other donors' samples.

To note about this clone: At the DNA level, this CDR3 is encoded by other sequences in the same sample as well. The rearrangement links TRBV7-9 to TRBJ2-6; D remains ambiguous. CDR3 length: 15 amino acids. Germline V gene sequence: CDR1 SEHNR, CDR2 FQNEAQ (reference sequence). Trimming stripped 1 base from V and 1 base from J, with 5 bases between. The CDR3: CASSLGLSGANVLTF. Written as DNA, the CDR3 is TGTGCCAGCAGCTTAGGTCTGTCTGGGGCCAACGTCCTGACTTTC.

To note about this clone: The sample carries other DNA sequences with the same CDR3. The chain employs TRBV4-2 and TRBJ1-2; D is ambiguous. This CDR3 spans 11 amino acids. Germline V CDR1 and CDR2: LGHNA, YNFKEQ. Trimming stripped 2 bases from V and 7 bases from J, with 5 bases between. The CDR3 is CASSQLGGYTF. The DNA for the CDR3 is TGTGCCAGCAGCCAATTAGGTGGCTACACCTTC.

The genes are TRBV7-9 and TRBJ1-1; D is undetermined. The CDR3 loop spans 12 amino acids. CDR1 SEHNR and CDR2 FQNEAQ come from the germline V gene (reference sequence). With 5 bases removed from V and 4 bases from J, the gap between germline ends came to 8 bases. CDR3 nucleotide sequence: TGTGCCAGCAGCCTTCGACCCACTGAAGCTTTCTTT. It yields the protein CASSLRPTEAFF.

The V gene is TRBV28, the J gene TRBJ1-5; a possible D gene is TRBD1 (5 bases). V was trimmed by 6 bases and J by 0 bases, leaving 12 bases between them. CDR1 is MDHEN, CDR2 SYDVKM, per germline. The CDR3 has 15 residues. The CDR3 protein is CASSLGRPSNQPQHF. The CDR3 DNA sequence: TGTGCCAGCAGCCTGGGACGGCCTAGCAATCAGCCCCAGCATTTT.

This chain links TRBV18 with TRBJ2-5, with TRBD1 matching over 9 bases. The CDR3 totals 17 residues. J gave up 6 bases and V 0 bases, and 11 bases lay outside the gene matches. The germline V gene encodes CDR1 KGHSH and CDR2 LQKENI. CDR3 region: CASSPPLGTGSEQTQYF. The CDR3 DNA is TGTGCCAGCTCACCACCCCTCGGGACAGGGTCTGAGCAGACCCAGTACTTC.

The table lists this clone with a count of one. The V gene is TRBV28, the J gene TRBJ1-5; 9 nucleotides match TRBD1. Germline CDR1 MDHEN, CDR2 SYDVKM. This CDR3 comprises 14 residues. Unmatched junction bases numbered 4, after V lost 6 bases and J lost 4 bases. DNA of the CDR3: TGTGCCAGCAGCAGGGACAGGGAAAATCAGCCCCAGCATTTT. It is translated as CASSRDRENQPQHF.

This chain uses TRBV28 with TRBJ1-1; D remains ambiguous. V was pared by 4 bases and J by 1 base, with 7 bases between. The CDR3 totals 13 residues. Germline CDR1 and CDR2: MDHEN and SYDVKM. CDR3 in amino acids: CASSSGWNTEAFF. The CDR3 nucleotides read TGTGCCAGCAGTTCTGGATGGAACACTGAAGCTTTCTTT.

This chain joins TRBV28 and TRBJ2-3, with D possibly TRBD1 on 5 matching bases. In germline, CDR1 is MDHEN, CDR2 SYDVKM. Trimming took 5 bases from V and 6 from J, leaving 15 bases between them. The CDR3 spans 14 residues. CDR3 nucleotide sequence: TGTGCCAGCAGTCTGACAGTGAAGAGGGATACGCAGTATTTT. Protein product: CASSLTVKRDTQYF.

The J gene is TRBJ2-5, the V gene TRBV19, with TRBD2 matching over 7 bases. J gave up 7 bases and V 9 bases, and 17 bases lay outside the gene matches. The V gene's germline CDR1 is LNHDA and CDR2 SQIVND (reference sequence). The CDR3 runs 15 residues. CDR3 DNA sequence: TGTGCCAGCAAATCAAGCGGGGTAGTTCGTGGGACCCAGTACTTC. Its protein product is CASKSSGVVRGTQYF.

This chain links TRBV7-2 with TRBJ1-1; tentatively, D is TRBD1 (5 bases). CDR3 length: 13 residues. Trimming stripped 6 bases from V and 4 bases from J, with 12 bases between. The germline V gene has CDR1 SGHTA and CDR2 FQGNSA. The CDR3 DNA reads as TGTGCCAGCAGTTTCCAGGGATTCACTGAAGCTTTCTTT. Encoded protein: CASSFQGFTEAFF.

V gene TRBV4-1 combines with J gene TRBJ2-5, with D tentatively TRBD1 or TRBD2 (5 bases each). The CDR3 is made up of 17 amino acids. V was clipped by 0 bases and J by 11 bases, with 25 bases between them. CDR1 MGHRA and CDR2 YSYEKL come from the germline V gene. The CDR3: CASSQEVPLGRVGEQYF. The CDR3 nucleotides are TGCGCCAGCAGCCAAGAAGTCCCCCTAGGGCGAGTAGGGGAGCAGTACTTC.

The chain couples TRBV27 to TRBJ1-1; unclear D gene. Trimming took 3 bases from V and 5 from J, leaving 13 bases between them. The germline V gene encodes CDR1 MNHEY and CDR2 SMNVEV (reference sequence). This CDR3 comprises 14 residues. The CDR3 coding sequence is TGTGCCAGCAGTTTCCTCGGAACTGGGACTGAAGCTTTCTTT. This sequence encodes CASSFLGTGTEAFF.

The gene calls are TRBV7-5 and TRBJ2-1. TRBV7-5 is a listed pseudogene. CDR3 length: 13 residues. CDR3 amino acids: CARSLSDHNEQFF. As DNA, the CDR3 is TGTGCCAGAAGCTTATCGGACCACAATGAGCAGTTCTTC.

The chain recombines TRBV5-6 with TRBJ2-5, with 7 bases identical to TRBD1. CDR1 and CDR2 from the germline V gene are SGHDT and YYEEEE. This CDR3 contains 15 residues. Trimming took 6 bases from V and 2 from J; bases not matched to a gene: 10. The DNA of the CDR3 is TGTGCCAGCATAGAGTCAGACAGGGCTCAAGAGACCCAGTACTTC. Its protein product is CASIESDRAQETQYF.

Concerning this clone itself: This sample includes further DNA sequences coding for the same CDR3. J is TRBJ2-5 and V is TRBV2; 11 bases agree with TRBD2. Germline V gives CDR1 SNHLY, CDR2 FYNNEI. This CDR3 region has 14 residues. Trimming cost V 3 bases and J 5 bases; bases outside gene matches: 2. The CDR3 DNA follows: TGTGCCAGCAGTGAGGCTAGCGGGAGGGAGACCCAGTACTTC. It encodes CASSEASGRETQYF.

The rearrangement links TRBV6-6 to TRBJ1-1; 8 positions match TRBD1. The CDR3 runs 13 residues. The junction had 0 bases not matched to a gene; V was cut back by 6 bases and J by 0 bases. Germline V gene data show CDR1 as MNHNY and CDR2 as SVGAGI (reference sequence). The CDR3 DNA sequence: TGTGCCAGCAGGGGACAGGTGAACACTGAAGCTTTCTTT. This gives the protein CASRGQVNTEAFF.

The chain couples TRBV2 to TRBJ2-7; possible D gene TRBD2, 6 bases. Germline V lookup: CDR1 SNHLY, CDR2 FYNNEI. V lost 0 bases to trimming and J lost 3 bases, with 12 bases between them. The CDR3 has 15 residues. The CDR3 region has the DNA TGTGCCAGCAGTGAAGCGCTTCTAGCGCGCTACGAGCAGTACTTC. Protein: CASSEALLARYEQYF.

This clone was seen only once. V is TRBV7-9 and J is TRBJ2-7; weak D call: TRBD1 (5 bases). Between the trimmed V and J ends, which lost 5 bases and 1 base, there was a span of 15 bases. Germline CDR1 is SEHNR and CDR2 is FQNEAQ (reference sequence). The CDR3 loop spans 15 amino acids. The CDR3 protein is CASSLDIWGSYEQYF. For the CDR3, the DNA is TGTGCCAGCAGCCTGGACATTTGGGGTTCCTACGAGCAGTACTTC.

This clone is a singleton in its sample. The chain employs TRBV10-3 and TRBJ1-2; 9 nucleotides line up with TRBD1. The CDR3 covers 15 residues. The V gene end was trimmed by 2 bases and the J gene end by 6 bases; junction bases not matched to a gene: 7. The germline gives CDR1 ENHRY, CDR2 SYGVKD. The CDR3 region is CAISETGTGIDGYTF. The CDR3 nucleotides are TGTGCCATCAGTGAGACCGGGACAGGGATCGATGGCTACACCTTC.

The rearrangement uses TRBV18 and TRBJ2-2; D uncertain. This CDR3 contains 12 residues. Trimming removed 5 bases at V and 6 bases at J, with 7 bases between. In germline, CDR1 is KGHSH, CDR2 LQKENI. CDR3 protein: CASSSLAGELFF. The CDR3 coding sequence is TGTGCCAGCTCATCGCTTGCCGGGGAGCTGTTTTTT.

The chain couples TRBV30 to TRBJ2-7; 11 bases fit TRBD2. J was trimmed by 9 bases and V by 3 bases; bases with no gene match: 10. Germline CDR1 GTSNPN, CDR2 SVGIG (reference sequence). The CDR3 contains 14 residues. The CDR3, as DNA: TGTGCCTGGAGCCAACTAGCGGGAGTCCGAGGGCAGTACTTC. Amino acids: CAWSQLAGVRGQYF.

The chain is built from TRBV19 and TRBJ2-6; D may be TRBD1 (5 bases). The germline V gene has CDR1 LNHDA and CDR2 SQIVND (reference sequence). This CDR3 region has 16 residues. V dropped 6 bases and J dropped 0 bases, with 12 bases sitting between them. The CDR3 reads CASRNPTDSGANVLTF. DNA of the CDR3: TGTGCCAGTAGGAACCCGACAGACTCTGGGGCCAACGTCCTGACTTTC.

Of note for this clone: Different DNA sequences within this sample yield the same CDR3. This chain uses TRBV28 with TRBJ2-7; TRBD2 matches at 14 bases. Germline V gene lookup returns CDR1 MDHEN and CDR2 SYDVKM. This CDR3 comprises 16 residues. V shed 5 bases, J shed 4 bases, and the junction held 7 bases outside the gene matches. The CDR3 DNA reads TGTGCCAGCAGTCCTATTGGGACTAGCGGGAGTTACGAGCAGTACTTC. Its translation is CASSPIGTSGSYEQYF. The full variable domain, with the rest looked up from reference TRBV28 and TRBJ2-7, is DVKVTQSSRYLVKRTGEKVFLECVQDMDHENMFWYRQDPGLGLRLIYFSYDVKMKEKGDIPEGYSVSREKKERFSLILESASTNQTSMYLCASSPIGTSGSYEQYFGPGTRLTVT.

The chain has TRBV9 and TRBJ1-6; 8 bases line up with TRBD1. CDR3 length: 14 amino acids. The germline gives CDR1 SGDLS, CDR2 YYNGEE. The trim removed 0 bases at V and 10 bases at J, leaving 3 bases unmatched. The CDR3 loop is CASSVADRGSPLHF. As DNA, the CDR3 is TGTGCCAGCAGCGTAGCCGACAGGGGATCACCCCTCCACTTT. Using reference TRBV9 and TRBJ1-6 for the parts outside the CDR3, the full variable domain is DSGVTQTPKHLITATGQRVTLRCSPRSGDLSVYWYQQSLDQGLQFLIQYYNGEERAKGNILERFSAQQFPDLHSELNLSSLELGDSALYFCASSVADRGSPLHFGNGTRLTVT.

CDR3 sequence: CATSRDLKGRVSEKLFF. CDR3 bases: TGTGCCACCAGCAGAGACTTGAAGGGCAGGGTGAGCGAAAAACTGTTTTTT. The rearrangement uses TRBV15 and TRBJ1-4, with TRBD1 as a possible D gene (5 bases). V lost 0 bases and J 8 bases, leaving 19 bases between the germline ends. The germline V gene encodes CDR1 LNHNV and CDR2 YYDKDF (reference sequence). This CDR3 has 17 amino acids.

The chain uses TRBV19 and TRBJ1-3, with D uncertain. There are 14 residues in the CDR3. Trimming took off 5 bases at V and 0 bases at J, with 8 bases between the two ends. From germline, CDR1 is LNHDA and CDR2 SQIVND (reference sequence). CDR3 sequence: CASSFDTSGNTIYF. The CDR3 nucleotides are TGTGCCAGTAGTTTCGACACCTCTGGAAACACCATATATTTT.